Sequencing of this T cell receptor beta chain was carried out in a study of blood T cells in healthy people across ages. Study-wide points: Diversity of TCR beta per million T cells declined in a roughly linear way with age. When set beside aged donors, long-lived donors presented more naive CD4+ cells and higher diversity.

The CDR3 runs to 13 residues. Germline CDR1 reads MNHEY; CDR2 reads SVGAGI. With V trimmed by 5 bases and J by 5 bases, 3 bases remained unmatched. Each donor was a healthy Caucasian individual from Russia, aged roughly 6 to 100. Around 10 milliliters of peripheral blood were drawn from each donor. Details on this clonotype: Its target is not known.

Then a second PCR, running about 6 to 12 cycles, was carried out with a sample-barcoded 5' primer and a J-beta primer mix. Each CDR3 protein is one row after TCRdb ran MiXCR on the 5' RACE reads. The sample shows a few hundred thousand distinct CDR3 sequences, about half of them seen only once. The sequenced sample consisted of blood. J is TRBJ2-4 and V is TRBV6-5, with TRBD1 identical over 7 bases. The receptor comes from a man in his sixties in good health. For the CDR3, the DNA is TGTGCCAGCAGTGTGACAGGGCAAAACATTCAGTACTTC. Its protein is CASSVTGQNIQYF.